This T cell receptor beta chain was recorded in a study of blood T cell repertoires in COVID-19. Study information: Material from acute and convalescent COVID-19 was sourced from the United States, Italy and Spain. In each case, the material was cDNA or gDNA derived from T cells, B-cell-depleted T cells, or PBMCs.

TCRdb's table, derived via immunoSEQ multiplex PCR, lists solely in-frame clones and lacks some. This sample has some 85,000 clones, with more than 80% found just once. V was clipped by 3 bases and J by 1 base, with 15 bases between them. The CDR3 totals 16 residues. CDR1 and CDR2 (germline): KGHSH, LQKENI. The sequence came from a woman aged 80 or older with acute or convalescent COVID-19. Sequences were obtained from peripheral blood. V gene TRBV18 combines with J gene TRBJ1-1; the D gene is possibly TRBD1 (6 bases). The CDR3 sequence is CASSPSTGLGNTEAFF. In DNA form, the CDR3 reads TGTGCCAGCTCACCCTCGACAGGATTGGGGAACACTGAAGCTTTCTTT.